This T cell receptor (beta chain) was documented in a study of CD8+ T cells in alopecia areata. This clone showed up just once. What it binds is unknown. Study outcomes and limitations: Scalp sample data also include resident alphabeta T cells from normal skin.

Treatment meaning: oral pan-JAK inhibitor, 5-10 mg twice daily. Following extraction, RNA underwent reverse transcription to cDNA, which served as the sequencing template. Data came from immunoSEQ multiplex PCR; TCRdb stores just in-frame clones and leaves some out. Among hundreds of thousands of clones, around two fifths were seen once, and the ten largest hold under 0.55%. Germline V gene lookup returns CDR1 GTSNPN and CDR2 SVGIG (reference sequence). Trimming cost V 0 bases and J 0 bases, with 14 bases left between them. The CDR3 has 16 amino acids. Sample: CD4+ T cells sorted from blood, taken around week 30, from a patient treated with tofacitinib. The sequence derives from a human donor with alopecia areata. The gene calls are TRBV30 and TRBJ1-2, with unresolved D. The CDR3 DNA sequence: TGTGCCTGGAGTGTTGCCCCCCCAACAGCTAACTATGGCTACACCTTC. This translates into CAWSVAPPTANYGYTF.